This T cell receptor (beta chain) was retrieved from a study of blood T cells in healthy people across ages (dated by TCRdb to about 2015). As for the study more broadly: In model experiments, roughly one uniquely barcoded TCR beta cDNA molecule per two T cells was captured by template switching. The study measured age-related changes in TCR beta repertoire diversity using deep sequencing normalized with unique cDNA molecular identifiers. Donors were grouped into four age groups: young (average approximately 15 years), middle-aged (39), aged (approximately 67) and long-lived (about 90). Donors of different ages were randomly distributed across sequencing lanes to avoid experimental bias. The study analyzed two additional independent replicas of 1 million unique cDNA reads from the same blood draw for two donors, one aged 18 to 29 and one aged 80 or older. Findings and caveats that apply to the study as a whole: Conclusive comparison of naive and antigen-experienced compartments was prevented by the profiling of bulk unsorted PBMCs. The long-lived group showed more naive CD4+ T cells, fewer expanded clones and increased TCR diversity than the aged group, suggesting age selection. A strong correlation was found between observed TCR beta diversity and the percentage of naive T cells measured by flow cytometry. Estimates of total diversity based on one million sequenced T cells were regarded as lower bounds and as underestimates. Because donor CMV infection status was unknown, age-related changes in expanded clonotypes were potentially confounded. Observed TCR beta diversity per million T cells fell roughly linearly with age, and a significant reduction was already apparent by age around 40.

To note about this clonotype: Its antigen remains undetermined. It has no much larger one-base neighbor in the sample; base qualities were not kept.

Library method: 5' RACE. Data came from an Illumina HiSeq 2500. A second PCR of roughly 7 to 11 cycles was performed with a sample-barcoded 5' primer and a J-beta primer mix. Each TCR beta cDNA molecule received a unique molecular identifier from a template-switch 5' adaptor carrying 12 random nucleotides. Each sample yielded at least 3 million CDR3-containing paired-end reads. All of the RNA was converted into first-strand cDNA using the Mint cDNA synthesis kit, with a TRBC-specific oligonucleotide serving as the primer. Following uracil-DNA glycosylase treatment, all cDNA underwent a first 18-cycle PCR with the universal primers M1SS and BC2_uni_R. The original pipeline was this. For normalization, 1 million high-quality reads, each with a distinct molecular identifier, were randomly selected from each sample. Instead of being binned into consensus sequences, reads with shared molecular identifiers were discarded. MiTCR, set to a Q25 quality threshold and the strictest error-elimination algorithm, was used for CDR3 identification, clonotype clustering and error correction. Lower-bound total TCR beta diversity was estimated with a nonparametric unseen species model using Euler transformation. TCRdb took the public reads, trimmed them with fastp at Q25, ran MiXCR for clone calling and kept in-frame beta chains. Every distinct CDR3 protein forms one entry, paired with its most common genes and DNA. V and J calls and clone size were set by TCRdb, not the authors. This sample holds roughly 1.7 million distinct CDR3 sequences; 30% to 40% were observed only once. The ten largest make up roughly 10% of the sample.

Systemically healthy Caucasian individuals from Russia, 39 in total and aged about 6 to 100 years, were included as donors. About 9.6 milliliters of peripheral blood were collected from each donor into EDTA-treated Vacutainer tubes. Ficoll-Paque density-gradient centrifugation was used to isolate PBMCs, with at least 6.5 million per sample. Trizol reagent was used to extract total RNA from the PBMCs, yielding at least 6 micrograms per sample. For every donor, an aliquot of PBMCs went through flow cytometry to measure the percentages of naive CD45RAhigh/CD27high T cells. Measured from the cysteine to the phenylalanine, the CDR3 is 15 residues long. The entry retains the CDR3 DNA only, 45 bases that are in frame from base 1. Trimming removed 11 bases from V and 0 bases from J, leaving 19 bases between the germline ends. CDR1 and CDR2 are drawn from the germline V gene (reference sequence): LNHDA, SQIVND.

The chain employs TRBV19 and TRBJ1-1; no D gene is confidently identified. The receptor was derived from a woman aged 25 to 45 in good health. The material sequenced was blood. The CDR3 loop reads CAGKGSGRLNTEAFF. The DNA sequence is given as TGTGCCGGTAAAGGATCCGGACGCTTGAACACTGAAGCTTTCTTT.